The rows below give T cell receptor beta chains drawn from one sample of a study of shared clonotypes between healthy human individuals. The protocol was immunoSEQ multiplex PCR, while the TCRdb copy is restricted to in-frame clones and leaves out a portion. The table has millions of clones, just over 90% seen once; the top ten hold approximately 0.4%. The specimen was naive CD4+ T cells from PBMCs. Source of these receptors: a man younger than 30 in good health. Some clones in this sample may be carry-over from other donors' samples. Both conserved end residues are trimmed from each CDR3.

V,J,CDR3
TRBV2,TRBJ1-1,ASSESGVEGDTEAF
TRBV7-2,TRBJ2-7,ASSRGGRFPLEQY
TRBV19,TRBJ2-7,ASSTDPGQGFEQY
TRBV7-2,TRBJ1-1,ASSLAGAEAF
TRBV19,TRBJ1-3,ASSRMGTVIGNTIY
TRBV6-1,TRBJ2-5,ASSEDTPGTQY
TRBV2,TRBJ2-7,ASSVRQGAREQY
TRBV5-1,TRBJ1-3,ASSGGPHSSGNTIY
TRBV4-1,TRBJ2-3,ASSRPLAGEGDTQY
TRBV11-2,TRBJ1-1,ASSKTDRRVNTEAF
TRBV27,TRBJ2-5,ASSLHAGQARETQY
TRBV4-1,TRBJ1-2,ASSQDPGGTMYGYT
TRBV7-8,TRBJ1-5,ASSLRAGANSNQPQH
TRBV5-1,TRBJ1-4,ASSGTLGTPTNEKLF
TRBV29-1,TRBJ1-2,SVGYRAATSYGYT
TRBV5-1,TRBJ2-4,ASSTSRENIQY
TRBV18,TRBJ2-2,ASSPFIGQLLSTGELF